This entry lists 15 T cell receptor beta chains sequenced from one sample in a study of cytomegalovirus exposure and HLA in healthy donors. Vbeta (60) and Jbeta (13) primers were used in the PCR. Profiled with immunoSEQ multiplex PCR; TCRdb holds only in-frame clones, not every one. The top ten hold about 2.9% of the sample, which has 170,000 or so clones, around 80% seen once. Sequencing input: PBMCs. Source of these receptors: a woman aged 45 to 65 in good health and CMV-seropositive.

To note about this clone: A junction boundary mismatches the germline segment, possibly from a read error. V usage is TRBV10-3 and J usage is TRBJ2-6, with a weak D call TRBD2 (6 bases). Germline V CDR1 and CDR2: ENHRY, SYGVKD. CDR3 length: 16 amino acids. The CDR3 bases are TGTGCCATCAGTGACATCATGGGGACTGGGGCCAACGGCCTGACTTTC. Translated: CAISDIMGTGANGLTF.

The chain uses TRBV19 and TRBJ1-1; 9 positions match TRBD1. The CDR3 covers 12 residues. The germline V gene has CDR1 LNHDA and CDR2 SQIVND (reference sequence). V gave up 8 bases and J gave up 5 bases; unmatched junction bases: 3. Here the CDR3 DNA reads TGTGCCAGTGGGACAGGGTGGACTGAAGCTTTCTTT. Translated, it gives CASGTGWTEAFF.

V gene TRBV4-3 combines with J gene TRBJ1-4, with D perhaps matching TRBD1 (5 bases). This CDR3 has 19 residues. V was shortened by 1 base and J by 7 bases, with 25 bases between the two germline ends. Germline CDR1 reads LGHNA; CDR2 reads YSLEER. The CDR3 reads CASSQGSSRVGSLGEKLFF. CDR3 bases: TGCGCCAGCAGCCAAGGTTCGTCCAGGGTGGGATCGCTTGGTGAAAAACTGTTTTTT.

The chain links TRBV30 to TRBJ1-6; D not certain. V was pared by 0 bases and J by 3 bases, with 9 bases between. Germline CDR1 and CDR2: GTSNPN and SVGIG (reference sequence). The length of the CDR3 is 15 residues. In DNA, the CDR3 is TGTGCCTGGAGTGTACGAGGGATCTATAATTCACCCCTCCACTTT. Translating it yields CAWSVRGIYNSPLHF.

The CDR3 loop reads CASSARRGGSWGYTF. CDR3 DNA: TGTGCCAGCAGCGCACGCAGGGGCGGTAGTTGGGGCTACACCTTC. This chain joins TRBV9 and TRBJ1-2; D might be TRBD1 (6 bases). Germline CDR1 is SGDLS and CDR2 is YYNGEE. V lost 3 bases to trimming and J lost 8 bases, with 20 bases between them. This CDR3 is built from 15 residues.

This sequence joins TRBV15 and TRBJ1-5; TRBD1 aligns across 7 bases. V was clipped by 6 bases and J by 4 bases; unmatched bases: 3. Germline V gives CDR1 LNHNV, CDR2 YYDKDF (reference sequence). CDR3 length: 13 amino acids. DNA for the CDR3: TGTGCCACCAGGGGGGACAGTAATCAGCCCCAGCATTTT. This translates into CATRGDSNQPQHF.

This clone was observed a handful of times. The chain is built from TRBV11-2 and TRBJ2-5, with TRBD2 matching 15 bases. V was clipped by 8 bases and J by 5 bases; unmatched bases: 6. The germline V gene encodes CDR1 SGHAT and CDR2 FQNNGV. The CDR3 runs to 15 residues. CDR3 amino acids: CASRTSGGAIETQYF. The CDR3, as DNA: TGTGCCAGCCGGACTAGCGGGGGGGCCATTGAGACCCAGTACTTC.

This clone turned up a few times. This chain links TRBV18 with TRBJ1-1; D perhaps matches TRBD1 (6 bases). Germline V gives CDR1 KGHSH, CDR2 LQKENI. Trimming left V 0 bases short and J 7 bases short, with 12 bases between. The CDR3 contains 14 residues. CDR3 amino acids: CASSPPSRGGEAFF. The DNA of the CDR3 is TGTGCCAGCTCACCACCCAGCAGGGGCGGTGAAGCTTTCTTT.

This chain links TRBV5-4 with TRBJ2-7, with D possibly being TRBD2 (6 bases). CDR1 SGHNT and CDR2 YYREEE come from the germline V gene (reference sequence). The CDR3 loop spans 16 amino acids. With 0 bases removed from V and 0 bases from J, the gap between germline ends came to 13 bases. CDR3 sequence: CASSLAGGGGSYEQYF. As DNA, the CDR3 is TGTGCCAGCAGCTTGGCCGGGGGTGGGGGCTCCTACGAGCAGTACTTC. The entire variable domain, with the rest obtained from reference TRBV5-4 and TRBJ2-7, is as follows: ETGVTQSPTHLIKTRGQQVTLRCSSQSGHNTVSWYQQALGQGPQFIFQYYREEENGRGNFPPRFSGLQFPNYSSELNVNALELDDSALYLCASSLAGGGGSYEQYFGPGTRLTVT.

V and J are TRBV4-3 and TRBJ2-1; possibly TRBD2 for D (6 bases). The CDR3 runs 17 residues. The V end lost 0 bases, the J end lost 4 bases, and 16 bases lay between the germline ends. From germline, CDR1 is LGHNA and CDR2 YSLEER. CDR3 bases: TGCGCCAGCAGCCAAGATTGGGACGGGAGTTGGTACAATGAGCAGTTCTTC. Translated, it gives CASSQDWDGSWYNEQFF.

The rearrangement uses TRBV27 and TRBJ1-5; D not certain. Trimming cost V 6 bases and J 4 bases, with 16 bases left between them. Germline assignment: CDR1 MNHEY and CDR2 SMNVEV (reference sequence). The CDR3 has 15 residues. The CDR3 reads CASRKVAGGNQPQHF. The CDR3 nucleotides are TGTGCCAGCAGAAAAGTGGCCGGAGGAAATCAGCCCCAGCATTTT.

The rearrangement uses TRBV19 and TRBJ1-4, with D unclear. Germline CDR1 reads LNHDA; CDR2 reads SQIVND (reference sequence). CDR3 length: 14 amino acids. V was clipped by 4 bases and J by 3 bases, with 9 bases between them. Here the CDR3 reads CASSTRVPNEKLFF. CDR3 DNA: TGTGCCAGTAGTACGAGAGTACCTAATGAAAAACTGTTTTTT. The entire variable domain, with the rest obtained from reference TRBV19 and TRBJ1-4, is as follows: DGGITQSPKYLFRKEGQNVTLSCEQNLNHDAMYWYRQDPGQGLRLIYYSQIVNDFQKGDIAEGYSVSREKKESFPLTVTSAQKNPTAFYLCASSTRVPNEKLFFGSGTQLSVL.

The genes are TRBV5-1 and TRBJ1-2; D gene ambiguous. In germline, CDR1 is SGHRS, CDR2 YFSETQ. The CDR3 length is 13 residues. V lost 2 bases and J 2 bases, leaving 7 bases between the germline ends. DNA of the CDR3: TGCGCCAGCAGCTTTGGCCAGAACTATGGCTACACCTTC. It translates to CASSFGQNYGYTF.

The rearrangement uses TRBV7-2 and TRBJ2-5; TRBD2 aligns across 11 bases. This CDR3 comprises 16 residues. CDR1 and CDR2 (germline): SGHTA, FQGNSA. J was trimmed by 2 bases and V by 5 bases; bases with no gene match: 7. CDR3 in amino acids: CASSLSASGGQETQYF. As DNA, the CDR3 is TGTGCCAGCAGCCTAAGCGCTAGCGGGGGGCAAGAGACCCAGTACTTC.

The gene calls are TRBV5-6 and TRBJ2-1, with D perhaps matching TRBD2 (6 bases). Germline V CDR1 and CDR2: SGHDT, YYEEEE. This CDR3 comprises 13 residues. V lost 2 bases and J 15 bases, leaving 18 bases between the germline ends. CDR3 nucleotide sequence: TGTGCCAGCAGCTTATCCGGGACTCCAGATATGTTCTTC. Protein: CASSLSGTPDMFF.